These T cell receptor beta chains were read from a single sample in a study of T cell responses to AZD1222 COVID-19 vaccine. Libraries were prepared by immunoSEQ multiplex PCR; TCRdb keeps only in-frame clonotypes and omits some of them. Here the sample spans 100,000 to 150,000 clones, 88% being singletons. The sequenced sample was peripheral blood, obtained on day 0 of AZD1222 vaccination. All receptors derive from an adult in good health. The CDR3 runs from the conserved cysteine through the conserved F or W. D genes are given only for firm matches. Clone size, where shown, is once, few, many, or a class for clones that have expanded.

d_call,v_call,j_call,clone_size,cdr3_aa,cdr3_nt
TRBD1,TRBV5-8,TRBJ2-3,once,CASSKGTGTDTQYF,TGTGCCAGCAGCAAGGGGACAGGCACAGATACGCAGTATTTT
TRBD2,TRBV11-2,TRBJ2-2,NA,CASSLRAGGGRNTGELFF,TGTGCCAGCAGCTTACGCGCGGGGGGCGGGAGGAACACCGGGGAGCTGTTTTTT
NA,TRBV9,TRBJ2-2,NA,CASSVGQGSGTGELFF,TGTGCCAGCAGCGTAGGTCAGGGCTCGGGCACCGGGGAGCTGTTTTTT
TRBD1,TRBV5-4,TRBJ2-7,NA,CASSLGTGNNYEQYF,TGTGCCAGCAGCTTGGGGACAGGGAACAACTACGAGCAGTACTTC
NA,TRBV28,TRBJ1-2,NA,CASSPQAYGYTF,TGTGCCAGCAGTCCCCAGGCGTATGGCTACACCTTC
TRBD2,TRBV7-2,TRBJ2-4,NA,CASSKLAAKNIQYF,TGTGCCAGCAGTAAACTAGCGGCCAAAAACATTCAGTACTTC
NA,TRBV5-1,TRBJ2-3,NA,CASSLDPAGADTQYF,TGCGCCAGCAGCTTGGACCCGGCAGGCGCAGATACGCAGTATTTT
TRBD1,TRBV27,TRBJ2-2,NA,CASSFVGRGYTGELFF,TGTGCCAGCAGTTTTGTGGGCAGGGGGTACACCGGGGAGCTGTTTTTT
NA,TRBV29-1,TRBJ2-5,NA,CSVHSGMTGTQYF,TGCAGCGTCCACTCCGGGATGACTGGGACCCAGTACTTC
NA,TRBV11-3,TRBJ2-1,once,CASSLDPLAAHNEQFF,TGTGCCAGCAGCTTAGATCCCCTAGCTGCCCACAATGAGCAGTTCTTC
TRBD2,TRBV10-3,TRBJ2-2,NA,CAIRAAGGPTGELFF,TGTGCCATCAGGGCAGCGGGGGGGCCCACCGGGGAGCTGTTTTTT
NA,TRBV13,TRBJ2-5,once,CASSSATGETQYF,TGTGCCAGCAGCTCTGCGACAGGAGAGACCCAGTACTTC
NA,TRBV7-2,TRBJ1-4,NA,CASSLGRKNYEKLFF,TGTGCCAGCAGCTTAGGACGGAAAAACTATGAAAAACTGTTTTTT
NA,TRBV6-2/TRBV6-3,TRBJ2-3,once,CASSYSSTDTQYF,TGTGCCAGCAGTTACTCCAGCACAGATACGCAGTATTTT
NA,TRBV6-2/TRBV6-3,TRBJ1-1,NA,CASSQGAEAFF,TGTGCCAGCAGTCAGGGCGCTGAAGCTTTCTTT
NA,TRBV7-2,TRBJ1-3,once,CASSLEPWLSGSGNTIYF,TGTGCCAGCAGCTTGGAACCCTGGCTCAGCGGCTCTGGAAACACCATATATTTT
NA,TRBV6-1,TRBJ2-5,NA,CASSEGPGSKTQYF,TGTGCCAGCAGTGAAGGGCCAGGGTCGAAGACCCAGTACTTC
NA,TRBV5-1,TRBJ1-6,NA,CASSLGIGEARGGYHSPLHF,TGCGCCAGCAGCTTGGGGATTGGTGAGGCCCGAGGGGGGTATCATTCACCCCTCCACTTT
TRBD1,TRBV28,TRBJ2-5,NA,CASSSQLWDREGETQYF,TGTGCCAGCAGTTCCCAGCTCTGGGACAGGGAGGGGGAGACCCAGTACTTC
NA,TRBV27,TRBJ1-5,NA,CASSLGEGFQPQHF,TGTGCCAGCAGTTTAGGTGAGGGGTTTCAGCCCCAGCATTTT
TRBD2,TRBV24-1,TRBJ2-5,NA,CATSEGLAGETQYF,TGTGCCACCAGTGAGGGACTAGCGGGAGAGACCCAGTACTTC
NA,TRBV7-3,TRBJ2-2,NA,CASSTYTGELFF,TGTGCCAGCAGCACCTACACCGGGGAGCTGTTTTTT
TRBD1,TRBV18,TRBJ1-2,NA,CASSPGGTGLGYTF,TGTGCCAGCTCACCAGGAGGGACAGGGTTGGGCTACACCTTC
NA,TRBV7-9,TRBJ1-1,NA,CASSFDSNTEAFF,TGTGCCAGCAGCTTTGACAGCAACACTGAAGCTTTCTTT
NA,TRBV11-3,TRBJ1-1,once,CASSLDDRKAFF,TGTGCCAGCAGCTTAGACGACAGGAAAGCTTTCTTT
NA,TRBV12-3/TRBV12-4,TRBJ1-1,NA,CASSSQQGGEAFF,TGTGCCAGCAGTTCGCAACAGGGAGGTGAAGCTTTCTTT
TRBD1,TRBV15,TRBJ1-6,NA,CATSRAGQGTSPLHF,TGTGCCACCAGCAGAGCTGGACAGGGTACTTCACCCCTCCACTTT
TRBD1,TRBV7-9,TRBJ1-3,NA,CASSFTGAGNTIYF,TGTGCCAGCAGTTTTACAGGGGCTGGAAACACCATATATTTT
TRBD1,TRBV5-6,TRBJ1-2,NA,CASSLGTGTNYGYTF,TGTGCCAGCAGCTTGGGGACAGGGACCAACTATGGCTACACCTTC
NA,TRBV28,TRBJ1-1,NA,CASSAGHMNTEAFF,TGTGCCAGCAGTGCCGGACACATGAACACTGAAGCTTTCTTT
TRBD1,TRBV6-1,TRBJ2-4,NA,CASSEAGQGSFSTKNIQYF,TGTGCCAGCAGTGAAGCCGGACAGGGGTCCTTCTCAACCAAAAACATTCAGTACTTC
TRBD1,TRBV10-3,TRBJ2-4,NA,CAISEPGQGRGNIQYF,TGTGCCATCAGTGAACCGGGACAGGGAAGAGGAAACATTCAGTACTTC
NA,TRBV3-1/TRBV3-2,TRBJ2-5,NA,CASSQGGKRPQYF,TGTGCCAGCAGCCAAGGGGGGAAGAGACCCCAGTACTTC
NA,TRBV7-2,TRBJ1-4,NA,CASSFQEGNEKLFF,TGTGCCAGCAGCTTTCAGGAGGGAAATGAAAAACTGTTTTTT
NA,TRBV7-2,TRBJ2-1,NA,CASSLASYNEQFF,TGTGCCAGCAGCTTAGCCTCCTACAATGAGCAGTTCTTC
TRBD1,TRBV4-1,TRBJ1-3,NA,CASSQTLGQNGNTIYF,TGCGCCAGCAGCCAGACCCTGGGACAGAACGGAAACACCATATATTTT
NA,TRBV6-9,TRBJ2-7,NA,CASSPPRRSSYEQYF,TGTGCCAGCAGCCCCCCCCGACGCTCGTCCTACGAGCAGTACTTC
NA,TRBV24-1,TRBJ2-7,NA,CATSDLPGRGSKQYF,TGTGCCACCAGTGATTTGCCAGGACGGGGTAGCAAGCAGTACTTC
TRBD1,TRBV14,TRBJ2-7,NA,CASSQEKRRTGGWYEQYF,TGTGCCAGCAGCCAAGAAAAAAGGAGGACAGGGGGCTGGTACGAGCAGTACTTC
NA,TRBV6-2/TRBV6-3,TRBJ1-1,NA,CASSPTRQTNTEAFF,TGTGCCAGCAGTCCAACCAGACAGACTAACACTGAAGCTTTCTTT
NA,TRBV25-1,TRBJ2-1,once,CASKSGGNEQFF,TGTGCCAGCAAAAGCGGTGGGAATGAGCAGTTCTTC
NA,TRBV21-1,TRBJ1-1,NA,CASSKALYRAGKGGEAFF,TGTGCCAGCAGCAAAGCGCTTTACAGGGCCGGTAAAGGTGGTGAAGCTTTCTTT
NA,TRBV7-9,TRBJ2-5,NA,CASSQAGDAKTQYF,TGTGCCAGCAGTCAGGCCGGGGACGCCAAGACCCAGTACTTC
NA,TRBV2,TRBJ1-6,NA,CASSEEGRENSPLHF,TGTGCCAGCAGTGAAGAGGGCAGGGAGAATTCACCCCTCCACTTT
NA,TRBV25-1,TRBJ2-5,NA,CASSDPQETQYF,TGTGCCAGCAGTGATCCTCAAGAGACCCAGTACTTC
NA,TRBV19,TRBJ1-1,NA,CASSITDSLNTEAFF,TGTGCCAGTAGTATAACCGACAGTCTGAACACTGAAGCTTTCTTT
NA,TRBV5-6,TRBJ1-5,NA,CASSLRGPAHQPQHF,TGTGCCAGCAGCTTGAGGGGACCTGCCCATCAGCCCCAGCATTTT
TRBD1,TRBV28,TRBJ1-4,few,CASSYPGTEYEKLFF,TGTGCCAGCAGCTATCCAGGGACAGAATATGAAAAACTGTTTTTT
TRBD1,TRBV6-5,TRBJ2-2,NA,CASIARGQSGELFF,TGTGCCAGCATTGCCAGGGGGCAAAGCGGGGAGCTGTTTTTT
NA,TRBV7-3,TRBJ1-2,once,CASSLHGNYGYTF,TGTGCCAGCAGCTTACACGGAAACTATGGCTACACCTTC
NA,TRBV6-6,TRBJ2-7,NA,CASSYDGLYSEQYF,TGTGCCAGCAGTTATGACGGGCTCTATTCCGAGCAGTACTTC
NA,TRBV9,TRBJ1-4,NA,CASSVGAAFNEKLFF,TGTGCCAGCAGCGTAGGGGCAGCCTTTAATGAAAAACTGTTTTTT
TRBD1,TRBV7-8,TRBJ1-5,NA,CASSPTGGRNQPQHF,TGTGCCAGCAGCCCGACAGGGGGCCGCAATCAGCCCCAGCATTTT
NA,TRBV5-1,TRBJ2-1,NA,CASSLGPESSYNEQFF,TGCGCCAGCAGCTTGGGTCCCGAAAGCTCCTACAATGAGCAGTTCTTC